Here is one TCR beta chain with its context. The data are from a study of control samples from healthy donors and cancer patients. The repertoire was sequenced with immunoSEQ multiplex PCR; TCRdb's copy has only in-frame clones and lacks some. This sample yields 130,000 or so clones, of which around 87% are seen a single time; over 2.5% belongs to the top ten. CDR1 SGHRS and CDR2 YFSETQ come from the germline V gene. CDR3 length: 16 residues. V was shortened by 4 bases and J by 1 base, with 17 bases between the two germline ends. This sequence originates from a man in his sixties in good health. Sequenced input: blood. The gene calls are TRBV5-1 and TRBJ1-2, with D possibly matching TRBD1 (6 bases). As DNA, the CDR3 is TGCGCCAGCAGCCCCTCACAGGGATCGGTTAACTATGGCTACACCTTC. Its protein product is CASSPSQGSVNYGYTF.